This is a list of T cell receptor beta chains from one sample in a study of blood T cell repertoires in COVID-19. Some clones are missing from TCRdb's copy, which holds only in-frame ones; the method was immunoSEQ multiplex PCR. The table shows about 320,000 clones, with roughly 85% occurring only once. The sample was peripheral blood. All receptors come from a human donor in a cohort sampled during active COVID-19. The CDR3 runs from the conserved cysteine through the conserved F or W. The D gene is left open where the match is weak. The size field is filled for only some rows; it gives once, few, many or a size class.

v_call	clone_size	j_call	d_call	cdr3_nt	cdr3_aa
TRBV24-1	NA	TRBJ2-2	NA	TGTGCCACCAGTGATCCGGGGGCCGGGGAGCTGTTTTTT	CATSDPGAGELFF
TRBV6-2/TRBV6-3	NA	TRBJ1-2	NA	TGTGCCAGCAGTAATCATCCGAGCTACTATGGCTACACCTTC	CASSNHPSYYGYTF
TRBV5-4	NA	TRBJ1-3	TRBD1	TGTGCCAGCAGCGTCGACAGGGCTGGAAACACCATATATTTT	CASSVDRAGNTIYF
TRBV6-1	NA	TRBJ1-6	TRBD1	TGTGCCAGCAGTGAAGCCGGACAGGGGGTTCGCTCCTATAATTCACCCCTCCACTTT	CASSEAGQGVRSYNSPLHF
TRBV15	NA	TRBJ1-1	TRBD1	TGTGCCACTAAATCGGGACAGGGTTGGAATACTGAAGCTTTCTTT	CATKSGQGWNTEAFF
TRBV12-3/TRBV12-4	NA	TRBJ1-6	TRBD1	TGTGCCAGCAGGGGACAGGAGGGTTCACCCCTCCACTTT	CASRGQEGSPLHF
TRBV14	many	TRBJ1-6	TRBD1	TGTGCCAGCAGCCAAGTTGGGACAGCATATAATTCACCCCTCCACTTT	CASSQVGTAYNSPLHF
TRBV5-1	NA	TRBJ2-1	TRBD2	TGCGCCAGCAGCTTGGCGGGGGGGACCTACAATGAGCAGTTCTTC	CASSLAGGTYNEQFF
TRBV24-1	NA	TRBJ1-2	TRBD1	TGTGCCACCAGTGATTCGGGACAGGGTCAAAGGGGCTACACCTTC	CATSDSGQGQRGYTF
TRBV7-9	NA	TRBJ2-1	TRBD2	TGTGCCAGCAGCTTAGCACGGGGGGGATACAATGAGCAGTTCTTC	CASSLARGGYNEQFF
TRBV19	NA	TRBJ1-2	NA	TGTGCCAGTATGTCGGCGGCGGGGGATGGCTACACCTTC	CASMSAAGDGYTF
TRBV15	NA	TRBJ1-6	NA	TGTGCCACCAGGTCGACAAGTAATTCACCCCTCCACTTT	CATRSTSNSPLHF
TRBV5-8	NA	TRBJ1-1	NA	TGTGCCAGCAGCTTGGGAACAGGACGACCTATGGGGACTGAAGCTTTCTTT	CASSLGTGRPMGTEAFF
TRBV27	NA	TRBJ2-7	TRBD1	TGTGCCACCCGGCCCCGACAGGGTTCCTACGAGCAGTACTTC	CATRPRQGSYEQYF
TRBV29-1	NA	TRBJ2-7	NA	TGCAGCGTAATCGTCAACTACTACGAGCAGTACTTC	CSVIVNYYEQYF
TRBV21-1	NA	TRBJ1-1	NA	TGTGCCAGCAGCAAAGTTGAGGGAAATAACATGAACACTGAAGCTTTCTTT	CASSKVEGNNMNTEAFF
TRBV6-5	NA	TRBJ1-6	NA	TGTGCCAGCAGACTGATCGGACAGACGAATTCACCCCTCCACTTT	CASRLIGQTNSPLHF
TRBV6-5	NA	TRBJ1-2	NA	TGTGCCTCCCCGGGGGACCCCTATGGCTACACCTTC	CASPGDPYGYTF
TRBV29-1	NA	TRBJ1-4	TRBD1	TGCAGCGCAAGGGGGCAGGGGTCAACTAATGAAAAACTGTTTTTT	CSARGQGSTNEKLFF
TRBV19	NA	TRBJ1-4	NA	TGTGCCAGTAGTATCAGTGCAACTAATGAAAAACTGTTTTTT	CASSISATNEKLFF
TRBV2	NA	TRBJ1-6	TRBD1	TGTGCCAGCAGTGACGTCCGACAGGGAACCTCACCCCTCCACTTT	CASSDVRQGTSPLHF
TRBV4-1	NA	TRBJ1-5	NA	TGCGCCAGCAGCCAAGATGGAGACCGCAATCAGCCCCAGCATTTT	CASSQDGDRNQPQHF
TRBV2	NA	TRBJ2-7	TRBD1	TGTGCCAGCGTCCGACAGGGAACGGGGGAGCAGTACTTC	CASVRQGTGEQYF
TRBV20-1	once	TRBJ1-2	NA	TGCAGTGCTAGATTCGAGTATGGCTACACCTTC	CSARFEYGYTF
TRBV3-1/TRBV3-2	NA	TRBJ1-2	NA	TGTGCCAGCAGCAAGACAGGTAGCTATGGCTACACCTTC	CASSKTGSYGYTF
TRBV11-2	NA	TRBJ2-1	TRBD2	TGTGCCAGCAGCCGGGGGGTACCCTACAATGAGCAGTTCTTC	CASSRGVPYNEQFF
TRBV18	NA	TRBJ2-1	TRBD1	TGTGCCAGCTCACCAGCCGCAGGGGGCGGTGAGCAGTTCTTC	CASSPAAGGGEQFF
TRBV30	NA	TRBJ2-3	TRBD1	TGTGCCTGGGGGGGACAGAAGTGGGATACGCAGTATTTT	CAWGGQKWDTQYF
TRBV6-1	NA	TRBJ1-5	TRBD1	TGTGCCAGCAGTGAAGCTCCAACAGGGGTGGGTCAGCCCCAGCATTTT	CASSEAPTGVGQPQHF
TRBV5-4	NA	TRBJ2-5	TRBD2	TGTGCCAGCAGCTCCTTACTAGCGGGGGAAGAGACCCAGTACTTC	CASSSLLAGEETQYF
TRBV6-5	NA	TRBJ2-3	TRBD2	TGTGCCAGTGCGGGGGGCCCCAGCACAGATACGCAGTATTTT	CASAGGPSTDTQYF
TRBV27	NA	TRBJ1-1	TRBD1	TGTGCCAGCAGTTTACGACAGGGAAAGACTGAAGCTTTCTTT	CASSLRQGKTEAFF
TRBV6-5	few	TRBJ1-1	TRBD1	TGTGCCAGCAGTTACGACAGGGTTGGCACTGAAGCTTTCTTT	CASSYDRVGTEAFF
TRBV5-1	NA	TRBJ1-2	TRBD1	TGCGCCAGCAGTGACAGGGTCGGTGGCTACACCTTC	CASSDRVGGYTF
TRBV7-3	NA	TRBJ2-7	TRBD1	TGTGCCAGCAGCAACGACAGGGTTGGCGAGCAGTACTTC	CASSNDRVGEQYF
TRBV5-1	NA	TRBJ1-1	NA	TGCGCCAGCAGCTTGGATCGGGGAAACACTGAAGCTTTCTTT	CASSLDRGNTEAFF
TRBV7-3	few	TRBJ2-3	NA	TGTGCCAGCAGCTTGAGGGTATCAGATACGCAGTATTTT	CASSLRVSDTQYF
TRBV6-5	NA	TRBJ2-7	TRBD1	TGTGCCAGCAGTTACGGACAGGGTCTCTACGAGCAGTACTTC	CASSYGQGLYEQYF
TRBV2	few	TRBJ1-2	TRBD1	TGTGCCAGCAGTGAATGGGACAGGGTGAGCTATGGCTACACCTTC	CASSEWDRVSYGYTF
TRBV18	NA	TRBJ2-7	NA	TGTGCCAGCTCACCTTCAAACTCCTACGAGCAGTACTTC	CASSPSNSYEQYF
TRBV11-2	NA	TRBJ1-3	NA	TGTGCCAGCAGCCCACGAGGCGGGGGAGGACCTGGAAACACCATATATTTT	CASSPRGGGGPGNTIYF
TRBV4-1	NA	TRBJ2-1	NA	TGCGCCAGCAAATTGGTAGTCGGTACGGATGAGCAGTTCTTC	CASKLVVGTDEQFF
TRBV9	NA	TRBJ2-7	NA	TGTGCCAGCAGCGTAGGTGACACAAGATGGTCCTACGAGCAGTACTTC	CASSVGDTRWSYEQYF
TRBV5-1	NA	TRBJ1-1	NA	TGCGCCAGCAGCTTTAGTAGGGACGGGGGACGGAACACTGAAGCTTTCTTT	CASSFSRDGGRNTEAFF
TRBV5-4	NA	TRBJ1-2	TRBD1	TGTGCCAGCAGCTCCGGCACTACAAGACAGGGAATCTATGGCTACACCTTC	CASSSGTTRQGIYGYTF
TRBV7-8	NA	TRBJ2-3	TRBD2	TGTGCCAGCAGCCTCACTAGCGGGGGAAACACAGATACGCAGTATTTT	CASSLTSGGNTDTQYF
TRBV18	NA	TRBJ2-4	TRBD2	TGTGCCAGCTCACCAAGGACTAGCGGGGAAAACATTCAGTACTTC	CASSPRTSGENIQYF
TRBV5-1	few	TRBJ2-5	NA	TGCGCCAGCAGCTTCGGGGTATTAGAGACCCAGTACTTC	CASSFGVLETQYF
TRBV4-1	NA	TRBJ2-2	NA	TGCGCCAGCAGCCAGGCCCGAGGGGAGGTAGCGGCGGGAACCGGGGAGCTGTTTTTT	CASSQARGEVAAGTGELFF
TRBV2	once	TRBJ1-1	NA	TGTGCCAGCAGTGAAGAAGGGGCAGAAGCTTTCTTT	CASSEEGAEAFF
TRBV7-3	NA	TRBJ2-7	TRBD1	TGTGCCAGCAGCTTAATGGGGACAGGGGGATACGAGCAGTACTTC	CASSLMGTGGYEQYF
TRBV20-1	NA	TRBJ2-3	TRBD2	TGCAGTGCTAGTAGCCTAGCGGGGGAAGATACGCAGTATTTT	CSASSLAGEDTQYF
TRBV24-1	NA	TRBJ2-6	NA	TGTGCCACCAGTGATAAGAGCTCTGGGGCCAACGTCCTGACTTTC	CATSDKSSGANVLTF
TRBV27	NA	TRBJ2-2	NA	TGTGCCAGCAGCCGGGACATAATCACCGGGGAGCTGTTTTTT	CASSRDIITGELFF
TRBV13	NA	TRBJ2-1	NA	TGTGCCAGCAGCTTATATCTCCAGGGCCCAAACCACATTGAGCAGTTCTTC	CASSLYLQGPNHIEQFF